These 19 T cell receptor beta chains share one sample of origin, sequenced in a study of shared clonotypes between healthy human individuals. Using immunoSEQ multiplex PCR, the repertoire was profiled, and TCRdb retains in-frame clones only, with some absent. This sample has hundreds of thousands of clones, with roughly 70% found just once. The source material was memory CD4+ T cells sorted from blood. Subset indicated: CD45RA-negative fraction. The receptors stem from a woman between 25 and 40 years old in good health.

A few counts support this clone. The chain combines TRBV5-6 with TRBJ2-4; possibly TRBD1 for D (6 bases). V lost 0 bases, J lost 8 bases, and 18 bases lay in between. The CDR3 runs to 16 residues. Germline V CDR1 and CDR2: SGHDT, YYEEEE. The CDR3 here is CASSLGYSGQGDIQYF. The CDR3 nucleotides are TGTGCCAGCAGCTTGGGGTATTCGGGACAAGGGGACATTCAGTACTTC.

V gene TRBV4-2 combines with J gene TRBJ1-2; TRBD1 aligns across 8 bases. Germline V gene lookup returns CDR1 LGHNA and CDR2 YNFKEQ. V lost 1 base, J lost 4 bases, and 5 bases stayed unmatched. The CDR3 runs 15 residues. The CDR3 nucleotides read TGTGCCAGCAGCCAAGCTGGACAGGGAAGCTATGGCTACACCTTC. Amino acids: CASSQAGQGSYGYTF.

J is TRBJ2-1 and V is TRBV5-1, with 14 bases identical to TRBD2. The CDR3 spans 17 residues. The trim removed 4 bases at V and 7 bases at J, leaving 10 bases unmatched. Germline values: CDR1 SGHRS, CDR2 YFSETQ. The chain's CDR3 is CASSQTGTSGSRNEQFF. As DNA, the CDR3 is TGCGCCAGCAGCCAAACCGGGACTAGCGGGAGTAGGAATGAGCAGTTCTTC. Full variable domain (outside the CDR3, taken from reference TRBV5-1 and TRBJ2-1): KAGVTQTPRYLIKTRGQQVTLSCSPISGHRSVSWYQQTPGQGLQFLFEYFSETQRNKGNFPGRFSGRQFSNSRSEMNVSTLELGDSALYLCASSQTGTSGSRNEQFFGPGTRLTVL.

The chain couples TRBV11-2 to TRBJ2-7; 9 bases fit TRBD1. Germline CDR1 and CDR2: SGHAT and FQNNGV. V dropped 5 bases and J dropped 5; count of bases not matched to a gene: 7. This CDR3 is built from 14 residues. Here the CDR3 reads CASSLGQGSDEQYF. CDR3 in DNA: TGTGCCAGCAGCCTCGGACAGGGGAGTGACGAGCAGTACTTC. The whole variable domain, remainder taken from reference TRBV11-2 and TRBJ2-7, is EAGVAQSPRYKIIEKRQSVAFWCNPISGHATLYWYQQILGQGPKLLIQFQNNGVVDDSQLPKDRFSAERLKGVDSTLKIQPAKLEDSAVYLCASSLGQGSDEQYFGPGTRLTVT.

This sequence joins TRBV19 and TRBJ2-1, with 9 bases identical to TRBD2. CDR3 length: 16 residues. From germline, CDR1 is LNHDA and CDR2 SQIVND (reference sequence). Germline trimming cut 4 bases from V and 8 bases from J; bases unmatched to any gene: 12. The CDR3 sequence: CASSTSGTSLGYEQFF. In nucleotides, the CDR3 is TGTGCCAGTAGTACCTCCGGGACTAGCCTGGGGTATGAGCAGTTCTTC.

The chain joins TRBV7-9 to TRBJ2-3, with D possibly TRBD2 on 7 matching bases. Trimming removed 2 bases from V and 4 bases from J, with 19 bases in between. The V gene's germline CDR1 is SEHNR and CDR2 FQNEAQ (reference sequence). The length of the CDR3 is 17 residues. The CDR3 DNA reads as TGTGCCAGCAGCTTACGGGCAGGGGAGGGTAATGCAGATACGCAGTATTTT. Translation gives CASSLRAGEGNADTQYF.

This chain links TRBV28 with TRBJ1-4; D not resolved. V dropped 8 bases and J dropped 0 bases, with 13 bases sitting between them. This CDR3 is 15 amino acids long. CDR1 and CDR2 (germline): MDHEN, SYDVKM. The CDR3 sequence is CASCRHIATNEKLFF. The CDR3 nucleotides read TGTGCCAGCTGCCGACACATTGCAACTAATGAAAAACTGTTTTTT.

This clone showed up just a few times. The genes are TRBV7-9 and TRBJ1-4, with no clear D. CDR1 and CDR2 from the germline V gene are SEHNR and FQNEAQ (reference sequence). The V and J ends lost 8 bases and 0 bases respectively, with 16 bases between them. The CDR3 loop spans 16 amino acids. The CDR3 region is CASLQRLGSTNEKLFF. In DNA, the CDR3 is TGTGCCAGCCTCCAACGACTAGGGTCAACTAATGAAAAACTGTTTTTT.

This rearrangement joins TRBV25-1 to TRBJ1-5, with 8 bases fitting TRBD1. Germline CDR1 and CDR2: MGHDK and SYGVNS. The CDR3 loop spans 16 amino acids. With 6 bases clipped from V and 4 bases from J, the junction kept 11 bases outside the gene matches. CDR3 amino acids: CASSPTGQGWNQPQHF. CDR3 sequence (DNA): TGTGCCAGCAGCCCGACTGGACAGGGTTGGAATCAGCCCCAGCATTTT. Looking up the rest from reference TRBV25-1 and TRBJ1-5 gives the full variable domain: EADIYQTPRYLVIGTGKKITLECSQTMGHDKMYWYQQDPGMELHLIHYSYGVNSTEKGDLSSESTVSRIRTEHFPLTLESARPSHTSQYLCASSPTGQGWNQPQHFGDGTRLSIL.

The genes are TRBV18 and TRBJ2-3, with 8 positions matching TRBD2. The CDR3 has 16 amino acids. Germline trimming cut 3 bases from V and 4 bases from J; bases unmatched to any gene: 9. Germline CDR1 and CDR2: KGHSH and LQKENI. The CDR3 protein is CASSPPSGSRADTQYF. In nucleotides, the CDR3 is TGTGCCAGCTCACCGCCCAGCGGGAGTCGGGCAGATACGCAGTATTTT.

V and J are TRBV28 and TRBJ1-5; D call uncertain. Germline CDR1 and CDR2: MDHEN and SYDVKM. With 4 bases removed from V and 3 bases from J, the gap between germline ends came to 10 bases. The CDR3 runs 14 residues. In DNA form, the CDR3 reads TGTGCCAGCAGTTCTCGGGTCCTCAATCAGCCCCAGCATTTT. Its protein product is CASSSRVLNQPQHF.

As to this clone: This likely came from a read error, as a far larger clone is one base away. V and J are TRBV5-1 and TRBJ2-6; TRBD2 agrees at 8 bases. From germline, CDR1 is SGHRS and CDR2 YFSETQ. The CDR3 is 18 amino acids. Trimming at V came to 3 bases and at J to 2 bases, leaving 10 bases not matched to a gene. CDR3 DNA sequence: TGCGCCAGCAGCTCGTTGGGGACTAGGGAAACTGGGGCCAACGTCCTGACTTTC. Its translation: CASSSLGTRETGANVLTF.

The CDR3 region has the DNA TGTGCCACCAGCAGAGAAGGCAGCAGATCTGGAAACACCATATATTTT. Amino acids: CATSREGSRSGNTIYF. The V and J genes are TRBV15 and TRBJ1-3, with D uncertain. The germline gives CDR1 LNHNV, CDR2 YYDKDF (reference sequence). Deletions cut 0 bases from V and 1 base from J, with 10 bases between. This CDR3 is 16 amino acids long.

The chain couples TRBV29-1 to TRBJ1-1; D gene unclear. With 4 bases removed from V and 4 bases from J, the gap between germline ends came to 13 bases. The CDR3 consists of 13 residues. Germline assignment: CDR1 SQVTM and CDR2 ANQGSEA. This CDR3 reads CSVAWGWGTEAFF. DNA for the CDR3: TGCAGCGTTGCCTGGGGATGGGGCACTGAAGCTTTCTTT.

V usage is TRBV11-2 and J usage is TRBJ2-3; D unresolved. Germline CDR1 SGHAT, CDR2 FQNNGV. V was cut by 6 bases and J by 4 bases, with 17 bases left in between. The CDR3 contains 15 residues. In DNA, the CDR3 is TGTGCCAGCAGTTTCCAACCCGGAAGCCCAGATACGCAGTATTTT. Translating gives CASSFQPGSPDTQYF.

The chain employs TRBV5-8 and TRBJ2-1, with TRBD2 identical over 11 bases. Germline V CDR1 and CDR2: SGHTS, YDEGEE. The CDR3 has 19 amino acids. J lost 2 bases, V lost 1 base, and 11 bases had no gene match. The CDR3 reads CASSLYVQETSGAYNEQFF. CDR3 nucleotides: TGTGCCAGCAGCTTGTACGTCCAGGAGACTAGCGGGGCCTACAATGAGCAGTTCTTC. The variable domain in full, with the rest retrieved from reference TRBV5-8 and TRBJ2-1, is EAGVTQSPTHLIKTRGQQATLRCSPISGHTSVYWYQQALGLGLQFLLWYDEGEERNRGNFPPRFSGRQFPNYSSELNVNALELEDSALYLCASSLYVQETSGAYNEQFFGPGTRLTVL.

This rearrangement joins TRBV14 to TRBJ2-5, with a tentative D call TRBD2 (5 bases). Germline V CDR1 and CDR2: SGHDN, FVKESK. This CDR3 has 13 residues. Trimming cost V 3 bases and J 5 bases, with 10 bases left between them. In nucleotides, the CDR3 is TGTGCCAGCAGCCACCGGGGAAGGGAGACCCAGTACTTC. This gives the protein CASSHRGRETQYF.

The chain links TRBV19 to TRBJ2-7; the match to TRBD2 covers 10 bases. This CDR3 has 18 residues. Trimming took 3 bases from V and 0 from J; bases not matched to a gene: 11. Germline CDR1 LNHDA, CDR2 SQIVND (reference sequence). The CDR3 here is CASSILPASGSTSYEQYF. The CDR3 DNA reads TGTGCCAGTAGTATCCTTCCGGCTAGCGGGAGCACCTCCTACGAGCAGTACTTC.

The rearrangement links TRBV4-1 to TRBJ2-7, with 8 bases matching TRBD2. J gave up 5 bases and V 0 bases, and 15 bases lay outside the gene matches. Germline V gives CDR1 MGHRA, CDR2 YSYEKL. This CDR3 is 18 amino acids long. The CDR3, as DNA: TGCGCCAGCAGCCAAGATCTCCGACTAGCGACAAGGAAGGACGAGCAGTACTTC. It yields the protein CASSQDLRLATRKDEQYF.